Following are 27 T cell receptor beta chains from one sample sequenced in a study of shared clonotypes between healthy human individuals. Positive CCR7 selection of CD45RO-negative cells yielded the naive CD8 cells, and terminally differentiated effector memory CD45RA+ cells were excluded. The repertoire was sequenced with immunoSEQ multiplex PCR; TCRdb's copy has only in-frame clones and lacks some. The table has about 2.1 million clones, roughly 95% seen once. The sample consisted of naive CD8+ T cells from PBMCs. The receptors stem from a man aged 18-30 years in good health. Some clones in this sample may be carry-over from other donors' samples.

The chain combines TRBV27 with TRBJ1-1; D is perhaps TRBD1 (5 bases). CDR1 MNHEY and CDR2 SMNVEV come from the germline V gene (reference sequence). The CDR3 totals 14 residues. With 7 bases removed from V and 0 bases from J, the gap between germline ends came to 12 bases. The CDR3 DNA is TGTGCCAGCACCTTCGGGGGAATGAACACTGAAGCTTTCTTT. This codes for CASTFGGMNTEAFF.

The chain uses TRBV27 and TRBJ2-7, with 8 bases that match TRBD2. The V and J ends lost 6 bases and 2 bases, in that order; junction bases with no gene match: 9. Germline V gene data show CDR1 as MNHEY and CDR2 as SMNVEV (reference sequence). The CDR3 covers 15 residues. CDR3 loop: CASSRGLVSPYEQYF. The CDR3 nucleotides read TGTGCCAGCAGCAGGGGACTAGTGAGCCCCTACGAGCAGTACTTC.

The chain links TRBV19 to TRBJ2-4, with D unresolved. V was trimmed by 3 bases and J by 0 bases, leaving 9 bases between them. CDR3 length: 15 amino acids. Germline lookup yields CDR1 LNHDA and CDR2 SQIVND (reference sequence). The CDR3, as DNA: TGTGCCAGTAGTATCCCGAGGATAGCCAAAAACATTCAGTACTTC. Translated, it gives CASSIPRIAKNIQYF. Looking up the rest from reference TRBV19 and TRBJ2-4 gives the full variable domain: DGGITQSPKYLFRKEGQNVTLSCEQNLNHDAMYWYRQDPGQGLRLIYYSQIVNDFQKGDIAEGYSVSREKKESFPLTVTSAQKNPTAFYLCASSIPRIAKNIQYFGAGTRLSVL.

In the case of this clone: The sample holds other DNA sequences that translate to the same CDR3. J is TRBJ2-7 and V is TRBV28; possibly TRBD2 for D (5 bases). The length of the CDR3 is 12 residues. Per germline, CDR1 MDHEN and CDR2 SYDVKM. V was pared by 4 bases and J by 4 bases, with 8 bases between. CDR3 sequence reads: CASSSTSYEQYF. The CDR3 bases are TGTGCCAGCAGTTCCACTAGTTACGAGCAGTACTTC.

V usage is TRBV29-1 and J usage is TRBJ2-1, with D unresolved. V lost 1 base and J lost 3, with 19 bases in between. CDR3 length: 17 residues. Germline CDR1 SQVTM, CDR2 ANQGSEA. CDR3 sequence reads: CSVEGPMGGKDYNEQFF. The DNA for the CDR3 is TGCAGCGTTGAAGGACCCATGGGTGGGAAGGACTACAATGAGCAGTTCTTC.

V and J are TRBV6-6 and TRBJ1-2, with D tentatively TRBD1 (6 bases). CDR3 length equals 15 residues. V lost 5 bases and J lost 0, with 13 bases in between. Germline assignment: CDR1 MNHNY and CDR2 SVGAGI (reference sequence). The CDR3, as DNA: TGTGCCAGCAGTACCAGGGACACAACTAACTATGGCTACACCTTC. Translation gives CASSTRDTTNYGYTF.

The chain joins TRBV6-1 to TRBJ2-2, with D unclear. V dropped 1 base and J dropped 2 bases, with 11 bases sitting between them. The CDR3 contains 16 residues. Germline V CDR1 and CDR2: MNHNS, SASEGT. The DNA of the CDR3 is TGTGCCAGCAGTGAAGGGTGGTCCAGAAACACCGGGGAGCTGTTTTTT. This sequence encodes CASSEGWSRNTGELFF.

V and J are TRBV6-1 and TRBJ2-1; 11 bases line up with TRBD2. From germline, CDR1 is MNHNS and CDR2 SASEGT. The trim removed 7 bases at V and 8 bases at J, leaving 7 bases unmatched. The CDR3 loop spans 14 amino acids. The DNA for the CDR3 is TGTGCCAGCACTAGGCTAGCGGGAGGATATGAGCAGTTCTTC. Translation gives CASTRLAGGYEQFF.

The chain couples TRBV6-1 to TRBJ2-5, with 9 bases aligning to TRBD2. Germline loops: CDR1 MNHNS, CDR2 SASEGT. Losses at the gene ends were 2 bases for V and 5 bases for J; bases not matched to a gene: 15. CDR3 length: 18 residues. Here the CDR3 reads CASSESLFSGSYAETQYF. The CDR3, as DNA: TGTGCCAGCAGTGAATCTTTGTTTAGCGGGAGTTATGCGGAGACCCAGTACTTC.

This clone was recorded once. The V and J genes are TRBV14 and TRBJ1-4; 9 nucleotides agree with TRBD1. V shed 4 bases and J 7 bases; nucleotides not matched to a gene: 10. Germline-derived CDR1 and CDR2 are SGHDN and FVKESK. The CDR3 is 16 residues long. In DNA, the CDR3 is TGTGCCAGCAGCCTTTTATGGACAGGGGAGGGTGAAAAACTGTTTTTT. Translating it yields CASSLLWTGEGEKLFF. Filled out from reference TRBV14 and TRBJ1-4, the complete variable domain reads EAGVTQFPSHSVIEKGQTVTLRCDPISGHDNLYWYRRVMGKEIKFLLHFVKESKQDESGMPNNRFLAERTGGTYSTLKVQPAELEDSGVYFCASSLLWTGEGEKLFFGSGTQLSVL.

This clone was seen a single time. The J gene is TRBJ1-6, the V gene TRBV27; D might be TRBD1 (5 bases). This CDR3 has 15 amino acids. V shed 5 bases and J shed 5 bases, with 13 bases lying between them. Germline V gene data show CDR1 as MNHEY and CDR2 as SMNVEV (reference sequence). CDR3 nucleotides: TGTGCCAGCAGTCCCTGGGGGGGTAATAATTCACCCCTCCACTTT. This encodes CASSPWGGNNSPLHF.

This clone came up once. The CDR3 reads CASSLAVGKRVEQYF. CDR3 sequence (DNA): TGTGCCAGCAGCTTAGCGGTCGGGAAGCGGGTCGAGCAGTACTTC. J is TRBJ2-7 and V is TRBV7-8; a possible D gene is TRBD2 (6 bases). Trimming cost V 0 bases and J 6 bases, with 15 bases left between them. The CDR3 sequence is 15 residues long. Germline values: CDR1 SGHVS, CDR2 FQNEAQ.

The chain carries TRBV28 and TRBJ2-7; D may be TRBD2 (6 bases). CDR1 MDHEN and CDR2 SYDVKM come from the germline V gene. Trimming took off 4 bases at V and 2 bases at J, with 18 bases between the two ends. This CDR3 has 16 amino acids. The CDR3 nucleotides read TGTGCCAGCAGTTCACGTAATCGCGGGATTGCCTACGAGCAGTACTTC. Translated, it gives CASSSRNRGIAYEQYF. Complete variable domain (other parts from reference TRBV28 and TRBJ2-7): DVKVTQSSRYLVKRTGEKVFLECVQDMDHENMFWYRQDPGLGLRLIYFSYDVKMKEKGDIPEGYSVSREKKERFSLILESASTNQTSMYLCASSSRNRGIAYEQYFGPGTRLTVT.

This clone appeared a single time. The chain employs TRBV7-8 and TRBJ2-1; the match to TRBD2 covers 11 bases. Germline V gene sequence: CDR1 SGHVS, CDR2 FQNEAQ. The junction had 9 bases not matched to a gene; V was cut back by 2 bases and J by 6 bases. This CDR3 spans 17 amino acids. The CDR3 loop reads CASSLSLAGAVSNEQFF. The CDR3 DNA follows: TGTGCCAGCAGCTTATCACTAGCGGGAGCCGTTTCCAATGAGCAGTTCTTC.

V is TRBV14 and J is TRBJ2-2; D is unresolved. The CDR3 covers 16 residues. In germline, CDR1 is SGHDN, CDR2 FVKESK. Trimming removed 3 bases from V and 6 bases from J, with 17 bases in between. In DNA, the CDR3 is TGTGCCAGCAGCCATGGGCGGCAAGGGTTCCCCGGGGAGCTGTTTTTT. Its protein product is CASSHGRQGFPGELFF. The whole variable domain, remainder taken from reference TRBV14 and TRBJ2-2, is EAGVTQFPSHSVIEKGQTVTLRCDPISGHDNLYWYRRVMGKEIKFLLHFVKESKQDESGMPNNRFLAERTGGTYSTLKVQPAELEDSGVYFCASSHGRQGFPGELFFGEGSRLTVL.

This clone was picked up one time. V is TRBV27 and J is TRBJ2-7, with D tentatively TRBD1 (6 bases). Germline V gene data show CDR1 as MNHEY and CDR2 as SMNVEV (reference sequence). There are 16 residues in the CDR3. V shed 6 bases and J shed 3 bases, with 21 bases lying between them. The CDR3 DNA follows: TGTGCCAGCAGCCCCTCCAGGGGAAGTGATTTCTACGAGCAGTACTTC. As protein: CASSPSRGSDFYEQYF.

The chain joins TRBV6-6 to TRBJ2-7; perhaps TRBD1 as D (7 bases). The V end was cut by 2 bases, the J end by 9 bases, with 17 bases between. The CDR3 is 14 amino acids. CDR1 and CDR2 from the germline V gene are MNHNY and SVGAGI (reference sequence). CDR3 amino acids: CASSYRGTVLVQYF. In DNA form, the CDR3 reads TGTGCCAGCAGTTACCGCGGGACAGTGCTTGTGCAGTACTTC.

V is TRBV4-3 and J is TRBJ2-1, with 10 nucleotides matching TRBD1. Germline loops: CDR1 LGHNA, CDR2 YSLEER. There are 17 residues in the CDR3. With V trimmed by 2 bases and J by 4 bases, 8 bases remained unmatched. CDR3 sequence reads: CASSQKLGTGDYNEQFF. Written as DNA, the CDR3 is TGCGCCAGCAGCCAAAAATTAGGGACAGGGGATTACAATGAGCAGTTCTTC.

The chain carries TRBV6-6 and TRBJ2-3; 7 bases agree with TRBD2. V gave up 8 bases and J gave up 6 bases; unmatched junction bases: 5. The germline gives CDR1 MNHNY, CDR2 SVGAGI (reference sequence). The CDR3 extends over 12 amino acids. This chain's CDR3 is CASGGLLDTQYF. CDR3 bases: TGTGCCAGCGGGGGACTATTGGATACGCAGTATTTT.

The V gene is TRBV27, the J gene TRBJ2-7; 12 positions match TRBD2. This CDR3 spans 17 amino acids. The germline V gene has CDR1 MNHEY and CDR2 SMNVEV (reference sequence). Trimming took 5 bases from V and 3 from J; bases not matched to a gene: 11. The CDR3 spells CASSQTSGRPSSYEQYF. In DNA form, the CDR3 reads TGTGCCAGCAGTCAAACTAGCGGGAGGCCTAGTAGCTACGAGCAGTACTTC.

This clone appeared a single time. V is TRBV28 and J is TRBJ2-7, with 8 nucleotides matching TRBD2. Trimming at V came to 0 bases and at J to 6 bases, leaving 4 bases not matched to a gene. This CDR3 is 14 amino acids long. CDR1 is MDHEN, CDR2 SYDVKM, per germline. The CDR3 DNA is TGTGCCAGCAGTTTATGGACTAGCGTAAGCGAGCAGTACTTC. This encodes CASSLWTSVSEQYF.

This sequence joins TRBV9 and TRBJ1-1, with 9 bases that match TRBD1. The V segment lost 5 bases and the J segment 4 bases; nucleotides outside the gene matches: 6. Germline V lookup: CDR1 SGDLS, CDR2 YYNGEE. The CDR3 is made up of 14 amino acids. CDR3 sequence: CASRPTGGGTEAFF. The DNA for the CDR3 is TGTGCCAGCAGGCCAACAGGGGGCGGCACTGAAGCTTTCTTT.

A note on this clone: Different DNA sequences within this sample yield the same CDR3. The chain couples TRBV5-6 to TRBJ2-7, with D perhaps being TRBD1 or TRBD2 (5 bases each). V shed 3 bases and J shed 3 bases, with 10 bases lying between them. This CDR3 is 13 amino acids long. Germline CDR1 and CDR2: SGHDT and YYEEEE. Here the CDR3 reads CASSSGTVYEQYF. The DNA for the CDR3 is TGTGCCAGCAGCTCCGGGACGGTCTACGAGCAGTACTTC.

The J gene is TRBJ1-5, the V gene TRBV27; perhaps TRBD1 as D (5 bases). Germline assignment: CDR1 MNHEY and CDR2 SMNVEV (reference sequence). This CDR3 has 15 amino acids. Trimming shortened V by 6 bases and J by 5 bases, and 17 bases separated the two germline ends. The CDR3 loop is CASSPGRGSHQPQHF. For the CDR3, the DNA is TGTGCCAGCAGCCCGGGGCGGGGCTCGCATCAGCCCCAGCATTTT.

V gene TRBV6-1 combines with J gene TRBJ1-2; the match to TRBD1 covers 10 bases. Germline V gene sequence: CDR1 MNHNS, CDR2 SASEGT. The CDR3 runs to 15 residues. V lost 2 bases to trimming and J lost 3 bases; unmatched junction nucleotides: 3. The CDR3 sequence: CASSELGTGDYGYTF. In nucleotides, the CDR3 is TGTGCCAGCAGTGAACTTGGGACAGGGGACTATGGCTACACCTTC.

This chain uses TRBV19 with TRBJ1-1; 7 nucleotides match TRBD1. Looked up from germline, CDR1 is LNHDA and CDR2 is SQIVND (reference sequence). The CDR3 loop spans 14 amino acids. With V trimmed by 4 bases and J by 3 bases, 5 bases remained unmatched. For the CDR3, the DNA is TGTGCCAGTAGTACCGATACAGGGGACACTGAAGCTTTCTTT. This translates into CASSTDTGDTEAFF.

The rearrangement uses TRBV29-1 and TRBJ1-2; D gene unclear. Per the germline V gene, CDR1 is SQVTM and CDR2 is ANQGSEA. The V end was cut by 0 bases, the J end by 4 bases, with 6 bases between. There are 12 residues in the CDR3. This CDR3 is CSVEDQTYGYTF. The CDR3 nucleotides read TGCAGCGTTGAAGATCAAACCTATGGCTACACCTTC. Drawing the rest from reference TRBV29-1 and TRBJ1-2, the complete variable domain is SAVISQKPSRDICQRGTSLTIQCQVDSQVTMMFWYRQQPGQSLTLIATANQGSEATYESGFVIDKFPISRPNLTFSTLTVSNMSPEDSSIYLCSVEDQTYGYTFGSGTRLTVV.